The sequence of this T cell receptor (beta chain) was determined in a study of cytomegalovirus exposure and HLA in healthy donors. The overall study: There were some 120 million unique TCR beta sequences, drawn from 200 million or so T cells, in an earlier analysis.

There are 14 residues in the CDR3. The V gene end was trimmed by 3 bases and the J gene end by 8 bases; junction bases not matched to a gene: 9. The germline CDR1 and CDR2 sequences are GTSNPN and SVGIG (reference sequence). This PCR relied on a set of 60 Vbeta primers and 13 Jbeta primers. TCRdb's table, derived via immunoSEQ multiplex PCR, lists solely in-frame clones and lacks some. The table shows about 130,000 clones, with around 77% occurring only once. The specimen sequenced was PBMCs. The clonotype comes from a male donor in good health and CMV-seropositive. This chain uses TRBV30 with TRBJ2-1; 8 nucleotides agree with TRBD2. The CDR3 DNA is TGTGCCTGGAGCCAGACTAGCGTGTGGGATGAGCAGTTCTTC. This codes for CAWSQTSVWDEQFF.